The 28 T cell receptor beta chains below come from one sample, sequenced in a study of CD8 T cells in Susac syndrome. After extraction with the RNeasy kit, roughly 0.5 to 1 ug of the RNA was reverse transcribed using random hexamers. TCRdb independently ran MiXCR on the immunoSEQ multiplex PCR reads; one entry per CDR3 protein. Of about 110,000 distinct CDR3 sequences in the sample, approximately 94% were seen once. Sequencing was done on a sample of CD8+ T cells from PBMCs. These receptors were collected from a human donor with Susac syndrome.

This chain joins TRBV5-4 and TRBJ2-7; TRBD1 matches at 7 bases. The CDR3 length is 13 residues. J was trimmed by 3 bases and V by 5 bases; bases with no gene match: 5. The V gene's germline CDR1 is SGHNT and CDR2 YYREEE (reference sequence). CDR3 sequence (DNA): TGTGCCAGCAGTGGGGACAGCCTCTACGAGCAGTACTTC. It is translated as CASSGDSLYEQYF.

The chain employs TRBV19 and TRBJ2-5, with 7 positions matching TRBD1. CDR3 size: 14 residues. V lost 7 bases and J lost 3; bases outside the gene matches: 8. From germline, CDR1 is LNHDA and CDR2 SQIVND (reference sequence). CDR3 DNA sequence: TGTGCCAGTACCGGGACAGACTCCAAAGAGACCCAGTACTTC. This encodes CASTGTDSKETQYF.

The chain links TRBV7-9 to TRBJ2-5; D ambiguous. Germline loops: CDR1 SEHNR, CDR2 FQNEAQ (reference sequence). CDR3 length: 12 amino acids. V lost 5 bases and J 5 bases, leaving 9 bases between the germline ends. The CDR3 nucleotides are TGTGCCAGCAGCGATAGCAAGGAGACCCAGTACTTC. It specifies CASSDSKETQYF.

The genes are TRBV24-1 and TRBJ2-2; D possibly matches TRBD1 or TRBD2 (5 bases each). The CDR3 length is 12 residues. Germline V CDR1 and CDR2: KGHDR, SFDVKD. The V end was cut by 4 bases, the J end by 7 bases, with 6 bases between. The DNA for the CDR3 is TGTGCCACCAGTGAGAGGGGCGGGGAGCTGTTTTTT. Its protein product is CATSERGGELFF.

This rearrangement joins TRBV21-1 to TRBJ1-2. TRBV21-1 is given as a pseudogene. CDR3 size: 12 residues. CDR3 sequence (DNA): TGTGCCAGCAGTGGGAGGATCGGTGGCTACACCTTC. Amino acid sequence: CASSGRIGGYTF.

J is TRBJ2-1 and V is TRBV9; 8 nucleotides align to TRBD1. There are 16 residues in the CDR3. With 6 bases clipped from V and 8 bases from J, the junction kept 16 bases outside the gene matches. Looked up from germline, CDR1 is SGDLS and CDR2 is YYNGEE. The CDR3 sequence: CASTTAGQGRWDEQFF. The CDR3 bases are TGTGCCAGCACCACGGCTGGACAGGGTAGGTGGGATGAGCAGTTCTTC.

The rearrangement joins TRBV12-3 or TRBV12-4 to TRBJ1-5; D remains ambiguous. V lost 6 bases and J 3 bases, leaving 12 bases between the germline ends. The CDR3 length is 14 residues. The CDR3 DNA sequence: TGTGCCAGCAGCCTAGACCTGCTCAATCAGCCCCAGCATTTT. This translates into CASSLDLLNQPQHF.

This sequence joins TRBV20-1 and TRBJ2-3; D gene unclear. CDR1 is DFQATT and CDR2 is SNEGSKA in the germline V gene (reference sequence). Trimming removed 4 bases at V and 0 bases at J, with 14 bases between. The CDR3 is 15 amino acids. DNA for the CDR3: TGCAGTGCTACCAACAGAGATCTAAGCACAGATACGCAGTATTTT. Protein: CSATNRDLSTDTQYF.

This chain's CDR3 is CASSLNPSEQYF. The DNA for the CDR3 is TGTGCCAGCAGCTTGAACCCTTCCGAGCAGTACTTC. V and J are TRBV5-4 and TRBJ2-7; D is unresolved. Germline CDR1 and CDR2: SGHNT and YYREEE (reference sequence). The V and J ends lost 1 base and 6 bases respectively, with 8 bases between them. The CDR3 consists of 12 residues.

This chain uses TRBV7-9 with TRBJ2-7; 7 positions match TRBD1. The germline gives CDR1 SEHNR, CDR2 FQNEAQ (reference sequence). The junction had 3 bases not matched to a gene; V was cut back by 1 base and J by 0 bases. The CDR3 length is 15 residues. For the CDR3, the DNA is TGTGCCAGCAGCTTAGTCAGGGGGAGCTCCTACGAGCAGTACTTC. Translation gives CASSLVRGSSYEQYF.

V gene TRBV13 combines with J gene TRBJ2-7, with 7 nucleotides matching TRBD1. Germline-derived CDR1 and CDR2 are PRHDT and FYEKMQ (reference sequence). The CDR3 extends over 14 amino acids. J lost 3 bases, V lost 5 bases, and 7 bases had no gene match. The CDR3 loop is CASSDRDRNYEQYF. DNA of the CDR3: TGTGCCAGCAGCGACCGGGACAGAAACTACGAGCAGTACTTC.

The chain has TRBV9 and TRBJ1-1; TRBD1 is a possible D gene (5 bases). CDR1 is SGDLS, CDR2 YYNGEE, per germline. This CDR3 is 14 amino acids long. V was cut by 6 bases and J by 3 bases, with 15 bases left in between. DNA for the CDR3: TGTGCCAGCACCTTGGGGACGAGGGACACTGAAGCTTTCTTT. Translating gives CASTLGTRDTEAFF. The variable domain in full, completed from reference TRBV9 and TRBJ1-1, reads DSGVTQTPKHLITATGQRVTLRCSPRSGDLSVYWYQQSLDQGLQFLIQYYNGEERAKGNILERFSAQQFPDLHSELNLSSLELGDSALYFCASTLGTRDTEAFFGQGTRLTVV.

The count of this clonotype is one. The chain joins TRBV29-1 to TRBJ1-1, with D tentatively TRBD1 (5 bases). Germline assignment: CDR1 SQVTM and CDR2 ANQGSEA. This CDR3 has 15 residues. Trimming left V 7 bases short and J 1 base short, with 19 bases between. CDR3 loop: CSATPSVGGNTEAFF. The DNA for the CDR3 is TGCAGCGCAACGCCCTCCGTGGGGGGGAACACTGAAGCTTTCTTT.

On this clonotype itself: One junction end does not reproduce the germline sequence, and a read error may be involved. The chain recombines TRBV27 with TRBJ2-1; D not certain. Germline V gene lookup returns CDR1 MNHEY and CDR2 SMNVEV (reference sequence). This CDR3 comprises 14 residues. The CDR3 is CVSSPSDSYNEQFF. The CDR3 nucleotides read TGTGTCAGCAGCCCCTCCGACTCATACAATGAGCAGTTCTTC.

The chain has TRBV2 and TRBJ2-1; D is possibly TRBD1 (6 bases). V was cut by 7 bases and J by 3 bases, with 16 bases left in between. The V gene's germline CDR1 is SNHLY and CDR2 FYNNEI. The CDR3 totals 15 residues. The CDR3: CASNSEQGYYNEQFF. The DNA of the CDR3 is TGTGCCAGCAATTCGGAACAGGGCTACTACAATGAGCAGTTCTTC.

The V gene is TRBV20-1, the J gene TRBJ2-1, with D unresolved. From germline, CDR1 is DFQATT and CDR2 SNEGSKA (reference sequence). The V end lost 4 bases, the J end lost 2 bases, and 15 bases lay between the germline ends. The CDR3 has 15 amino acids. CDR3: CSATPRTRTYNEQFF. CDR3 DNA: TGCAGTGCTACCCCTCGGACCCGGACCTACAATGAGCAGTTCTTC.

J is TRBJ1-2 and V is TRBV11-2; D remains ambiguous. The CDR3 has 13 residues. V gave up 3 bases and J gave up 6 bases, with 11 bases separating them. Germline V gene data show CDR1 as SGHAT and CDR2 as FQNNGV. This chain's CDR3 is CASSLGAWNGYTF. CDR3 DNA: TGTGCCAGCAGCTTGGGAGCTTGGAATGGCTACACCTTC.

The chain uses TRBV5-6 and TRBJ1-1; 8 bases fit TRBD1. V gave up 3 bases and J gave up 11 bases; unmatched junction bases: 9. The CDR3 spans 13 residues. Germline V lookup: CDR1 SGHDT, CDR2 YYEEEE. CDR3 sequence reads: CASSSGQGIWAFF. CDR3 DNA sequence: TGTGCCAGCAGCTCCGGACAGGGCATCTGGGCTTTCTTT.

This chain joins TRBV24-1 and TRBJ2-5, with TRBD1 matching 7 bases. Germline-derived CDR1 and CDR2 are KGHDR and SFDVKD. J lost 5 bases, V lost 3 bases, and 5 bases had no gene match. There are 14 residues in the CDR3. Written as DNA, the CDR3 is TGTGCCACCAGTGATACAGGGGTCGAGGAGACCCAGTACTTC. It specifies CATSDTGVEETQYF.

The chain links TRBV11-2 to TRBJ2-3, with D perhaps TRBD1 or TRBD2 (5 bases each). V lost 6 bases, J lost 6 bases, and 13 bases lay in between. The V gene's germline CDR1 is SGHAT and CDR2 FQNNGV. This CDR3 region has 13 residues. The CDR3 region is CASSVGADDTQYF. As DNA, the CDR3 is TGTGCCAGCAGTGTCGGGGCGGATGATACGCAGTATTTT.

The chain has TRBV9 and TRBJ2-1; TRBD2 matches at 12 bases. Germline V gene sequence: CDR1 SGDLS, CDR2 YYNGEE. The V gene end was trimmed by 4 bases and the J gene end by 5 bases; junction bases not matched to a gene: 7. CDR3 length equals 16 residues. CDR3 protein: CASSPILAGGNNEQFF. The DNA of the CDR3 is TGTGCCAGCAGCCCTATCCTAGCGGGGGGGAACAATGAGCAGTTCTTC.

The CDR3 loop is CSARDSGHSAYEQYF. DNA of the CDR3: TGCAGTGCTAGAGACTCGGGGCACTCCGCCTACGAGCAGTACTTC. The rearrangement links TRBV20-1 to TRBJ2-7; the D gene could be TRBD1 or TRBD2 (5 bases each). Deletions cut 0 bases from V and 2 bases from J, with 14 bases between. The CDR3 totals 15 residues. From germline, CDR1 is DFQATT and CDR2 SNEGSKA (reference sequence).

V is TRBV29-1 and J is TRBJ2-1; 7 bases agree with TRBD1. The germline V gene has CDR1 SQVTM and CDR2 ANQGSEA. The CDR3 covers 14 residues. Losses at the gene ends were 5 bases for V and 2 bases for J; bases not matched to a gene: 6. Here the CDR3 DNA reads TGCAGCGTTCTCGGGACAGTAACCTACAATGAGCAGTTCTTC. The encoded protein is CSVLGTVTYNEQFF.

The chain carries TRBV20-1 and TRBJ2-7; TRBD2 might be the D (5 bases). The CDR3 spans 16 residues. The germline V and J ends were trimmed by 0 bases and 3 bases, with 18 bases remaining between them. The germline CDR1 and CDR2 sequences are DFQATT and SNEGSKA (reference sequence). The CDR3 spells CSARESQGGPRYEQYF. The CDR3 DNA sequence: TGCAGTGCTAGAGAATCCCAAGGCGGGCCCCGCTACGAGCAGTACTTC.

The CDR3 protein is CASSPAEGSSYEQYF. DNA for the CDR3: TGTGCCAGCAGCCCTGCGGAAGGGAGCTCCTACGAGCAGTACTTC. V gene TRBV7-2 combines with J gene TRBJ2-7, with D possibly matching TRBD2 (5 bases). CDR1 and CDR2 (germline): SGHTA, FQGNSA. Trimming removed 5 bases at V and 0 bases at J, with 14 bases between. The CDR3 contains 15 residues. The variable domain in full, with the rest retrieved from reference TRBV7-2 and TRBJ2-7, is GAGVSQSPSNKVTEKGKDVELRCDPISGHTALYWYRQSLGQGLEFLIYFQGNSAPDKSGLPSDRFSAERTGGSVSTLTIQRTQQEDSAVYLCASSPAEGSSYEQYFGPGTRLTVT.

The J gene is TRBJ1-1, the V gene TRBV10-3; D is unresolved. The ends were cut back, 6 bases at V and 6 bases at J, with 11 bases in the middle. Germline V CDR1 and CDR2: ENHRY, SYGVKD. This CDR3 is 12 amino acids long. CDR3 sequence: CAIRPHGPEAFF. Written as DNA, the CDR3 is TGTGCCATCAGACCACACGGCCCTGAAGCTTTCTTT.

V usage is TRBV2 and J usage is TRBJ1-2, with TRBD1 as a possible D gene (6 bases). Trimming pared 3 bases from V and 4 bases from J, leaving 18 bases between. Germline V lookup: CDR1 SNHLY, CDR2 FYNNEI. This CDR3 is built from 16 residues. Here the CDR3 DNA reads TGTGCCAGCAGTGAGGCCATAACAGGGATGTTCTATGGCTACACCTTC. It encodes CASSEAITGMFYGYTF.

The chain recombines TRBV11-2 with TRBJ1-1, with 10 positions matching TRBD1. Trimming at V came to 5 bases and at J to 3 bases, leaving 12 bases not matched to a gene. Looked up from germline, CDR1 is SGHAT and CDR2 is FQNNGV. The CDR3 runs to 17 residues. The CDR3 coding sequence is TGTGCCAGCAGCCATTCCGGGACAGGGGTGGCGGACACTGAAGCTTTCTTT. This codes for CASSHSGTGVADTEAFF.